The 14 T cell receptor beta chains below come from one sample, sequenced in a study of CD8 T cells in Susac syndrome. With random hexamers, reverse transcription was performed on about 0.5 to 1 ug of RNA. In TCRdb, the immunoSEQ multiplex PCR reads were re-called with MiXCR into one record per CDR3 protein. The data show approximately 200,000 distinct CDR3 sequences, around 93% seen once. The sample was CD4+ T cells from PBMCs. These receptors came from a human donor with multiple sclerosis.

This chain uses TRBV19 with TRBJ1-5; D remains unclear. Germline V gene lookup returns CDR1 LNHDA and CDR2 SQIVND (reference sequence). The CDR3 is 15 amino acids. V lost 6 bases, J lost 2 bases, and 14 bases lay in between. The CDR3 coding sequence is TGTGCCAGTAGCAGCGCTTCGGCTGGCAATCAGCCCCAGCATTTT. This codes for CASSSASAGNQPQHF.

The V gene is TRBV29-1, the J gene TRBJ1-1; D is unclear. V lost 5 bases, J lost 1 base, and 5 bases lay in between. The CDR3 covers 11 residues. The V gene's germline CDR1 is SQVTM and CDR2 ANQGSEA. The CDR3 here is CSVRSNTEAFF. The CDR3 DNA follows: TGCAGCGTTAGGTCGAACACTGAAGCTTTCTTT.

This rearrangement joins TRBV18 to TRBJ2-1, with 8 nucleotides matching TRBD1. This CDR3 is built from 17 residues. Trimming at V came to 5 bases and at J to 2 bases, leaving 11 bases not matched to a gene. In germline, CDR1 is KGHSH, CDR2 LQKENI. The CDR3 nucleotides are TGTGCCAGCTCAGATCGGATCGGACAGGGAGCCTACAATGAGCAGTTCTTC. It specifies CASSDRIGQGAYNEQFF.

In its sample, this clonotype was seen once. This sequence joins TRBV6-5 and TRBJ1-1, with a tentative D call TRBD1 (6 bases). The CDR3 loop spans 13 amino acids. From germline, CDR1 is MNHEY and CDR2 SVGAGI. The V gene lost 8 bases and the J gene lost 6 bases, with 16 bases spanning the gap. CDR3 in amino acids: CASQGSGGAEAFF. As DNA, the CDR3 is TGTGCCAGCCAGGGGAGCGGGGGGGCTGAAGCTTTCTTT.

The chain uses TRBV14 and TRBJ1-1; D ambiguous. The CDR3 runs to 14 residues. Germline V gene data show CDR1 as SGHDN and CDR2 as FVKESK. V dropped 4 bases and J dropped 0 bases, with 9 bases sitting between them. For the CDR3, the DNA is TGTGCCAGCAGCCTTGGGCGGGTGAACACTGAAGCTTTCTTT. Translation gives CASSLGRVNTEAFF.

The V gene is TRBV12-3 or TRBV12-4, the J gene TRBJ2-5; D is possibly TRBD2 (6 bases). Trimming pared 3 bases from V and 5 bases from J, leaving 13 bases between. The CDR3 has 14 amino acids. CDR3: CASSFGVGGETQYF. The CDR3 DNA sequence: TGTGCCAGCAGTTTTGGTGTTGGAGGGGAGACCCAGTACTTC.

CDR3 nucleotide sequence: TGCAGTGCTAGAGGCTTAGCGGGGAGACATCAAGAGACCCAGTACTTC. Amino acid sequence: CSARGLAGRHQETQYF. The chain couples TRBV20-1 to TRBJ2-5; 8 bases fit TRBD2. The CDR3 has 16 residues. J lost 2 bases, V lost 1 base, and 9 bases had no gene match. Germline CDR1 and CDR2: DFQATT and SNEGSKA (reference sequence).

J is TRBJ2-1 and V is TRBV28; unclear D gene. Germline CDR1 is MDHEN and CDR2 is SYDVKM. Trimming took 3 bases from V and 5 from J, leaving 11 bases between them. The CDR3 is 14 amino acids. The CDR3 reads CASSFVSTNNEQFF. The DNA of the CDR3 is TGTGCCAGCAGTTTTGTGTCCACCAACAATGAGCAGTTCTTC.

The V and J genes are TRBV3-1 and TRBJ1-1, with unresolved D. Trimming stripped 0 bases from V and 3 bases from J, with 8 bases between. The CDR3 loop spans 14 amino acids. Looked up from germline, CDR1 is LGHDT and CDR2 is YNNKEL (reference sequence). CDR3: CASSQDLKDTEAFF. CDR3 in DNA: TGTGCCAGCAGCCAAGACTTAAAGGACACTGAAGCTTTCTTT.

The chain couples TRBV20-1 to TRBJ1-2; the D gene is possibly TRBD1 (5 bases). With 6 bases removed from V and 8 bases from J, the gap between germline ends came to 19 bases. Germline V CDR1 and CDR2: DFQATT, SNEGSKA (reference sequence). CDR3 length equals 13 residues. The CDR3 reads CSASSWGPGGYTF. The CDR3 nucleotides read TGCAGTGCCTCGTCTTGGGGCCCTGGGGGCTACACCTTC.

This clonotype was counted a single time. The J gene is TRBJ1-2, the V gene TRBV12-3 or TRBV12-4; tentative D call: TRBD1 (5 bases). V gave up 6 bases and J gave up 4 bases, with 18 bases separating them. The CDR3 has 15 residues. Here the CDR3 reads CASSSSGHTFYGYTF. CDR3 bases: TGTGCCAGCAGCTCTAGCGGACACACGTTCTATGGCTACACCTTC.

This chain joins TRBV9 and TRBJ2-3; D gene uncertain. The CDR3 has 16 residues. Germline values: CDR1 SGDLS, CDR2 YYNGEE. The V gene lost 4 bases and the J gene lost 2 bases, with 17 bases spanning the gap. The DNA for the CDR3 is TGTGCCAGCAGCCCCCGGTTGTCCTTCGCCACAGATACGCAGTATTTT. Translated, it gives CASSPRLSFATDTQYF.

This clonotype has only one observation. The chain links TRBV4-1 to TRBJ2-3, with D perhaps given as TRBD1 or TRBD2 (5 bases each). Germline V lookup: CDR1 MGHRA, CDR2 YSYEKL. V gave up 6 bases and J gave up 4 bases, with 26 bases separating them. There are 18 residues in the CDR3. DNA of the CDR3: TGCGCCAGCAGATCAAGCGTGGGGCGGGTTTCAATAGCAGATACGCAGTATTTT. Amino acids: CASRSSVGRVSIADTQYF.

This chain uses TRBV18 with TRBJ2-7, with D tentatively TRBD1 (5 bases). CDR3 size: 14 residues. CDR1 and CDR2 from the germline V gene are KGHSH and LQKENI. V lost 4 bases to trimming and J lost 6 bases, with 16 bases between them. Written as DNA, the CDR3 is TGTGCCAGCTCACAGAATCAGGGAACTCGCGAGCAGTACTTC. This sequence encodes CASSQNQGTREQYF.